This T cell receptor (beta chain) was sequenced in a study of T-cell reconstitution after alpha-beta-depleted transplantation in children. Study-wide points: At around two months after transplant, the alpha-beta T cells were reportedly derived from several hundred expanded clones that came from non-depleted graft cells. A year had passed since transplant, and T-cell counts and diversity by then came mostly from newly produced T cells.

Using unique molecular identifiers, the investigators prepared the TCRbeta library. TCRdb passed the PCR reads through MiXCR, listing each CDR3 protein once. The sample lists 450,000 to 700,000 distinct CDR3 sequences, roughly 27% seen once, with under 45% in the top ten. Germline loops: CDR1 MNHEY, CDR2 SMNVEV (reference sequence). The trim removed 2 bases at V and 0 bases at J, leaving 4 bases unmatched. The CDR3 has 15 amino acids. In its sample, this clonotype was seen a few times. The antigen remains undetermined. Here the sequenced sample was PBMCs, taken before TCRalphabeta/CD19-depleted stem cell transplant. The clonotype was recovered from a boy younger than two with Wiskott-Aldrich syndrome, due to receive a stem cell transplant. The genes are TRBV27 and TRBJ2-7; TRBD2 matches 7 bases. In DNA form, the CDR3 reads TGTGCCAGCAGTTTAAGGGCGGGAGCCTCCTACGAGCAGTACTTC. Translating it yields CASSLRAGASYEQYF.